There are a few counts of the clone carrying this T cell receptor beta chain. What it binds is not known. TCRdb re-called the reads through MiXCR, storing one row per CDR3 protein. The profile shows more than 50,000 distinct CDR3 sequences, 33% of them singletons. Germline CDR1 and CDR2: MNHEY and SVGAGI. The CDR3 totals 16 residues. V lost 2 bases, J lost 7 bases, and 13 bases stayed unmatched. The data stem from a study of T cell repertoires in cytomegalovirus infection. The rearrangement uses TRBV6-5 and TRBJ1-2, with 7 positions matching TRBD1. The TCR comes from a human donor in good health (CMV status not recorded). Some clones in this sample may be carry-over from other donors' samples. The sample comprised PBMCs, sequenced either directly or after in vitro stimulation (not recorded which). The CDR3 region has the DNA TGTGCCAGCAGTTACGTTGACGAACAGGGGAAGATTGGCTACACCTTC. This translates into CASSYVDEQGKIGYTF.